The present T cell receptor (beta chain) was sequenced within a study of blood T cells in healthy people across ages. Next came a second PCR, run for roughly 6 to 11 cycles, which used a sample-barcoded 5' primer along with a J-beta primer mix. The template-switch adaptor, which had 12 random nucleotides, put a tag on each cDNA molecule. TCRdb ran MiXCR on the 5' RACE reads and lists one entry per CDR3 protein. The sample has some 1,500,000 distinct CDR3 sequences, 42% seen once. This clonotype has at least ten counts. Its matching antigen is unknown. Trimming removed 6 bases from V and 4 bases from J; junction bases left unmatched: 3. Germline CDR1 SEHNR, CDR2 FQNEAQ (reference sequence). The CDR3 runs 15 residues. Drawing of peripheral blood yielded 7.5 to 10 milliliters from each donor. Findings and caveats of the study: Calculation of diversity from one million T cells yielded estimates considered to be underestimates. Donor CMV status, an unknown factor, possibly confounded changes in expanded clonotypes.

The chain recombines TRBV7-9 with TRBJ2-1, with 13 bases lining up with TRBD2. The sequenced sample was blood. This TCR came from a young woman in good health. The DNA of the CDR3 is TGTGCCAGCAGTTCGACTAGCGGGAGGTACAATGAGCAGTTCTTC. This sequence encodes CASSSTSGRYNEQFF.